This note documents a single T cell receptor beta chain sequence. Its antigen has not been determined. Qualities for individual bases were not recorded, and no much larger clone is one base off. The data were taken from a study of STAT5B mutations in CD4+ large granular lymphocyte leukemia (dated by TCRdb to 2022 to 2024). Background for the entire study: Among the healthy controls, the CDR3 'QG' motif was associated with a particular HLA allele. The study compared the TCRbeta repertoires of patients with CD4+ T-cell large granular lymphocyte leukemia against those of healthy blood donors. Flow cytometry on FACSCanto II or FACSVerse confirmed that purified fractions exceeded 95% purity among lymphocytes. Results and caveats for the whole study, not just this receptor: Greater clonality appeared to be present in CD4-sorted patient repertoires than in healthy CD4+ repertoires, and the difference was retained after the putative leukemic clones were removed. Enrichment of TRBV06-family usage was observed among the top patient clones (8/27) relative to healthy controls (2/35). The data were not HLA-matched, and the higher clonality in CD4+ T-LGLL than in CD8+ T-LGLL could be due to the relatively small sample size. Each patient's main leukemic clonotypes were private, but 25% of these clonotypes showed up at low frequency in the non-leukemic repertoires of other patients.

The healthy controls were fewer than 45 blood donors, and the buffy coats of these donors were supplied by the Finnish Red Cross blood service. All TCR-sequenced material derived from peripheral blood: patient blood samples and healthy donor buffy coats. Peripheral blood mononuclear cells were isolated by Ficoll-Hypaque gradient centrifugation. For the healthy controls, CD4+ cells were obtained from buffy coats by magnetic purification. The Gentra Puregene Cell and Tissue kit was used to extract genomic DNA, and a Qubit 2.0 fluorometer was used to measure the amount of genomic DNA. The immunoSEQ assay at survey resolution was applied to genomic DNA for sequencing of TCRbeta rearrangements. The authors processed their data as follows. In the TCR sequencing data, the lowest productive clonotype frequency that could be detected was 2.59 x 10-5. Only productive TCRbeta rearrangements, defined as complete and in-frame sequences, were included in the analyses. Sample clonality was computed as Simpson clonality in the immunoSEQ Analyzer version 3.0. Clones were categorized by frequency as very rare, small, medium, large (1-20%) or hyperexpanded (>20%). OLGA 1.2.3 estimated generation probabilities, VDJtools produced V-gene circos plots, VDJdb was queried for specificities, and GLIPH identified CDR3 motifs. TCRdb took over this immuneACCESS table, retaining in-frame rearrangements with V and J assigned. Such tables are incomplete; in checked studies, under half of the missing clones stem from an unresolved V gene, and the remainder is unexplained. V and J calls and clone size follow that table, whereas D and trimming were derived from the DNA. For this sample the table gives approximately 32,000 clones, of which roughly 88% were detected only once. The top ten constitute approximately 0.97% of the sample.

From cysteine to phenylalanine, the CDR3 is 14 amino acids long. The entry retains the CDR3 DNA only, 42 bases that are in frame from base 1. The germline V gene specifies SGDLS as CDR1 and YYNGEE as CDR2. V lost 0 bases and J lost 3 bases; the stretch between them is 6 bases long. This sequence was found in a human donor in good health. The chain was built from TRBV9 and TRBJ2-2; no D gene is confidently identified. The sequencing input was CD4+ T cells from blood buffy coats. This receptor has the CDR3 CASSVEGYTGELFF. The DNA is TGTGCCAGCAGCGTAGAAGGGTACACCGGGGAGCTGTTTTTT.